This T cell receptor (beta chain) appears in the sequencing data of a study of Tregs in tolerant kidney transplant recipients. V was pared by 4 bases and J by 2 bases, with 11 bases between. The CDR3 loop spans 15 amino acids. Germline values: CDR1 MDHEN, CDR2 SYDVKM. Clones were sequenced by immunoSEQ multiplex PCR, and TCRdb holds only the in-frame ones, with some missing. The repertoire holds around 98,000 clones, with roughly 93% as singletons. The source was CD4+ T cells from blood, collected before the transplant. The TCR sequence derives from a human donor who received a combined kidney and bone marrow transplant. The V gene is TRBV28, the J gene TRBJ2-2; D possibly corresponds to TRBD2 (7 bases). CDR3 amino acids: CASSSRGANTGELFF. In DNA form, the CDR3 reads TGTGCCAGCAGTTCTCGGGGGGCCAACACCGGGGAGCTGTTTTTT.